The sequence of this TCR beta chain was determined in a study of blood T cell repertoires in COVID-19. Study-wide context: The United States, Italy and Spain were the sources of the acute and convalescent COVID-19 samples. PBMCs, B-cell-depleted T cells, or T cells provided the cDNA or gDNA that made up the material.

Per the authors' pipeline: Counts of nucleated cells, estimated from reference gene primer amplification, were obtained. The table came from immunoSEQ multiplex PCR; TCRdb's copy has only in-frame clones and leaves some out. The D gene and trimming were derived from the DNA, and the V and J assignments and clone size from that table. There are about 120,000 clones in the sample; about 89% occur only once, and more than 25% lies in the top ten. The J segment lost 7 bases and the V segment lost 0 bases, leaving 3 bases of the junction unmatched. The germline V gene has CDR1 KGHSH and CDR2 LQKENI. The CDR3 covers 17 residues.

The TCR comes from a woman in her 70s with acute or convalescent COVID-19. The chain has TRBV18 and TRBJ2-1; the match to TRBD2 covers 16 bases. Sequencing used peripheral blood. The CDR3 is CASSPPGLAGGQNEQFF. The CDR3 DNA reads TGTGCCAGCTCACCACCGGGACTAGCGGGGGGGCAGAATGAGCAGTTCTTC. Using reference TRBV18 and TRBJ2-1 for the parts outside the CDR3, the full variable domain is NAGVMQNPRHLVRRRGQEARLRCSPMKGHSHVYWYRQLPEEGLKFMVYLQKENIIDESGMPKERFSAEFPKEGPSILRIQQVVRGDSAAYFCASSPPGLAGGQNEQFFGPGTRLTVL.